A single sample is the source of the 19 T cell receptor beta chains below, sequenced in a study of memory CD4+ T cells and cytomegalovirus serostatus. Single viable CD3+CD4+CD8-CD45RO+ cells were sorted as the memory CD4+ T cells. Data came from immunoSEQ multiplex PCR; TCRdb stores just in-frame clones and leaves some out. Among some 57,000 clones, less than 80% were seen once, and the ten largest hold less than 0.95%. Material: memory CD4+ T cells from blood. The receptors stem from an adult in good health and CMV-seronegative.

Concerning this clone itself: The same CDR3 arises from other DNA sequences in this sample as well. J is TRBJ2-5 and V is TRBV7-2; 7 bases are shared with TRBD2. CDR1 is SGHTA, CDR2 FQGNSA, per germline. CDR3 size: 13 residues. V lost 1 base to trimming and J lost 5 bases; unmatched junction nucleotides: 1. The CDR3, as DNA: TGTGCCAGCAGCTTAGTGGGGGGGGAGACCCAGTACTTC. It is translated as CASSLVGGETQYF.

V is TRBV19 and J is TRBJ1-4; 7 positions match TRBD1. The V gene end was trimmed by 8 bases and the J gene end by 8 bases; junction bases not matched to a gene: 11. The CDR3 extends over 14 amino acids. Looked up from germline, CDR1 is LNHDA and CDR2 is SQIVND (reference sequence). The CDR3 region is CASGVAQGGEKLFF. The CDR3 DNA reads TGTGCCAGTGGTGTCGCTCAGGGGGGAGAAAAACTGTTTTTT.

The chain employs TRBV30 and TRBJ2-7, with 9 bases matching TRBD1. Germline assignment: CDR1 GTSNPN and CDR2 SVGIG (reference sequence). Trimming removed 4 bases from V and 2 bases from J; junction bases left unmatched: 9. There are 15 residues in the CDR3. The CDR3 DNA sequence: TGTGCCTGGACCGTGGGGACAGGGATCCCCTACGAGCAGTACTTC. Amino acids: CAWTVGTGIPYEQYF.

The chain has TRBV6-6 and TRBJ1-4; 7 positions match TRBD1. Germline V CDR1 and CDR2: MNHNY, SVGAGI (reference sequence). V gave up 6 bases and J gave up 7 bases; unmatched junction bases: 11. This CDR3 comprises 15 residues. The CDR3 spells CASRDQRGLGEKLFF. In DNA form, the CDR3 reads TGTGCCAGCAGAGACCAGAGGGGGCTGGGTGAAAAACTGTTTTTT.

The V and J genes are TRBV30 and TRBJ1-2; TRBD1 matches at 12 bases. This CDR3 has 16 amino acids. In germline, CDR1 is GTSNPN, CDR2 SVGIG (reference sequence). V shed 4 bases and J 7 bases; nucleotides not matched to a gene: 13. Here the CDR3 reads CAWTRGTGGYSSGYTF. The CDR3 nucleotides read TGTGCCTGGACCCGCGGGACAGGGGGCTACTCAAGTGGCTACACCTTC.

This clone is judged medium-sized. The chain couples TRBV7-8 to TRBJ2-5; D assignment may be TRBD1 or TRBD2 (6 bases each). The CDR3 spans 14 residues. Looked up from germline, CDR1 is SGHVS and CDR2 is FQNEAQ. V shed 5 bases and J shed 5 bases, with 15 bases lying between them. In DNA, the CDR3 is TGTGCCAGCAGCGTGGGGGGCGGGAAGGAGACCCAGTACTTC. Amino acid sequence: CASSVGGGKETQYF.

This CDR3 is CARSLAEETQYF. The CDR3 DNA sequence: TGTGCCAGAAGCCTAGCGGAAGAGACCCAGTACTTC. The chain recombines TRBV5-3 with TRBJ2-5; TRBD2 matches 7 bases. TRBV5-3 is designated an ORF whose function remains uncertain. V trimming: 4 bases; J trimming: 3 bases; junction bases outside the gene matches: 0. The CDR3 is 12 residues long.

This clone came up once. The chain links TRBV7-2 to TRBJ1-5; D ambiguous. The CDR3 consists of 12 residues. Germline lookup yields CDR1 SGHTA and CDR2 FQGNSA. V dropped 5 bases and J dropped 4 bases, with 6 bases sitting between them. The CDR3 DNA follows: TGTGCCAGCAGCCGGCCAAATCAGCCCCAGCATTTT. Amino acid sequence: CASSRPNQPQHF. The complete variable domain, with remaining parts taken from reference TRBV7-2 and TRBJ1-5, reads GAGVSQSPSNKVTEKGKDVELRCDPISGHTALYWYRQSLGQGLEFLIYFQGNSAPDKSGLPSDRFSAERTGGSVSTLTIQRTQQEDSAVYLCASSRPNQPQHFGDGTRLSIL.

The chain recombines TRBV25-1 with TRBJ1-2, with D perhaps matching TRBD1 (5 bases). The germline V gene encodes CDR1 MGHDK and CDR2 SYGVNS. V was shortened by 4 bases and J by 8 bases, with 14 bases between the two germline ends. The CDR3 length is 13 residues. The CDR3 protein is CASSGAWRDGYTF. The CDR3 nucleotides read TGTGCCAGCAGTGGAGCCTGGCGGGACGGCTACACCTTC.

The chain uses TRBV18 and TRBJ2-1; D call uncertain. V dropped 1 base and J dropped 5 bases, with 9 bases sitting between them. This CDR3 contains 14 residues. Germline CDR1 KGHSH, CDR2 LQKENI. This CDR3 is CASSPRVSDNEQFF. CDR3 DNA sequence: TGTGCCAGCTCACCACGGGTCTCGGACAATGAGCAGTTCTTC.

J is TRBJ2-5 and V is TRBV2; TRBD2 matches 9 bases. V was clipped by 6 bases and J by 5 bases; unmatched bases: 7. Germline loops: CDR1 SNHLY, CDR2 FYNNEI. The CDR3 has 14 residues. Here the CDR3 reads CASRETAGGETQYF. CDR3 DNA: TGTGCCAGCAGGGAAACAGCGGGGGGTGAGACCCAGTACTTC.

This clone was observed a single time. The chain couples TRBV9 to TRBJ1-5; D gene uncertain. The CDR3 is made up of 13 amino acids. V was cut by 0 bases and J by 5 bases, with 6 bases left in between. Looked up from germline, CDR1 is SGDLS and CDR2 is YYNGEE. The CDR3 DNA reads TGTGCCAGCAGCGTAGCCCTCGATCAGCCCCAGCATTTT. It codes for CASSVALDQPQHF. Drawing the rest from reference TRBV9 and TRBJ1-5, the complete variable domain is DSGVTQTPKHLITATGQRVTLRCSPRSGDLSVYWYQQSLDQGLQFLIQYYNGEERAKGNILERFSAQQFPDLHSELNLSSLELGDSALYFCASSVALDQPQHFGDGTRLSIL.

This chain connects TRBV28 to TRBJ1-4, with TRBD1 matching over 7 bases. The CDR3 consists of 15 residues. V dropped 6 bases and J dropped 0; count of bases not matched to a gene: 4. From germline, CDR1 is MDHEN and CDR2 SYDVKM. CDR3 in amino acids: CASRRQGATNEKLFF. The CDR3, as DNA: TGTGCCAGCAGACGACAGGGTGCAACTAATGAAAAACTGTTTTTT.

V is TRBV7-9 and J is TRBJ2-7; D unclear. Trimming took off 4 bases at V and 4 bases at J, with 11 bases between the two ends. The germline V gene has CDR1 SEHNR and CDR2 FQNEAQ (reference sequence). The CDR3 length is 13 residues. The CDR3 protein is CASSSRGPYEQYF. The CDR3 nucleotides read TGTGCCAGCAGCTCGCGAGGCCCTTACGAGCAGTACTTC. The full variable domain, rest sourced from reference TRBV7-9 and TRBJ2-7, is DTGVSQNPRHKITKRGQNVTFRCDPISEHNRLYWYRQTLGQGPEFLTYFQNEAQLEKSRLLSDRFSAERPKGSFSTLEIQRTEQGDSAMYLCASSSRGPYEQYFGPGTRLTVT.

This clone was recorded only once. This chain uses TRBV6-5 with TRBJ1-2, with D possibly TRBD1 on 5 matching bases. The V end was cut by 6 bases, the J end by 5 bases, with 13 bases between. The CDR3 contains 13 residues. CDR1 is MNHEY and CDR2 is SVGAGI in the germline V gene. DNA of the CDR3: TGTGCCAGCAGGGGGGGACGGGAGTATGGCTACACCTTC. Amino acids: CASRGGREYGYTF.

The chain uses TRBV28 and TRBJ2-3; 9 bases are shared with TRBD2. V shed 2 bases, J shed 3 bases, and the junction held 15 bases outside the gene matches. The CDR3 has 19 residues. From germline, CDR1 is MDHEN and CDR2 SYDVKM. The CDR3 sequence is CASSLGLASGVGGTDTQYF. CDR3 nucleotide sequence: TGTGCCAGCAGTTTAGGACTAGCGTCAGGAGTTGGGGGGACAGATACGCAGTATTTT. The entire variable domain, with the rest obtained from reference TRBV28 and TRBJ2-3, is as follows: DVKVTQSSRYLVKRTGEKVFLECVQDMDHENMFWYRQDPGLGLRLIYFSYDVKMKEKGDIPEGYSVSREKKERFSLILESASTNQTSMYLCASSLGLASGVGGTDTQYFGPGTRLTVL.

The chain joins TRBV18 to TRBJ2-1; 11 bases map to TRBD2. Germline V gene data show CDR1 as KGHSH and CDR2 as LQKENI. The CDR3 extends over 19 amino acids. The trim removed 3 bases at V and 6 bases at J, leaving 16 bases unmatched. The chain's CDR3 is CASSPYGLGTSGSFNEQFF. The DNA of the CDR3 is TGTGCCAGCTCACCGTACGGTCTCGGAACTAGCGGGAGCTTCAATGAGCAGTTCTTC.

CDR3 DNA sequence: TGTGCCAGCAGTTTAGCCGGGACTAGCGAAGACGAGCAGTACTTC. Residues: CASSLAGTSEDEQYF. The chain has TRBV28 and TRBJ2-7, with 10 bases identical to TRBD2. The germline CDR1 and CDR2 sequences are MDHEN and SYDVKM. The J segment lost 5 bases and the V segment lost 2 bases, leaving 6 bases of the junction unmatched. This CDR3 has 15 residues.

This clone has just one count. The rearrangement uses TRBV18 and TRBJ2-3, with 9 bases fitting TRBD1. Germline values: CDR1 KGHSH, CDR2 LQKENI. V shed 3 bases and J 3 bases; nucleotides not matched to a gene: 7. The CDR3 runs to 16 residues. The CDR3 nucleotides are TGTGCCAGCTCACCGACTGGACAGGGGAGGACAGATACGCAGTATTTT. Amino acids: CASSPTGQGRTDTQYF.